The TCR beta chain under discussion was sequenced for a study of OX40 agonist ivuxolimab in advanced cancers. Context from the whole study: Ivuxolimab was an agonistic, fully human IgG2 monoclonal antibody directed against OX40 (CD134), a costimulatory receptor. A male proportion of roughly 80% and a mean age of 60 years, ranging from 23 to 79, were recorded for the dose-escalation cohort. Patients were allowed to have had prior anti-PD-1, anti-PD-L1 or anti-CTLA-4 therapy, and approximately 40% of the dose-escalation patients had been treated with checkpoint inhibitors. Intravenous ivuxolimab was administered to patients every 2 weeks at six dose levels: 0.01, 0.1, 0.3, 1.5, 3 and 10 mg/kg. Peripheral TCRbeta sequencing aimed to test whether ivuxolimab altered TCR sequence diversity and caused clonal T-cell expansion. Of the roughly 50 dose-escalation patients, hepatocellular carcinoma was present in around 20, melanoma in some 15, renal cell carcinoma in 9 and head and neck cancer in 9. Three dose-escalation patients achieved partial responses, one with hepatocellular carcinoma and two with cutaneous melanoma. The paper reports the monotherapy dose-escalation portion (N of about 50 patients) of the phase I ivuxolimab trial.

As to this clone: The antigen it recognizes is unknown. No much larger clone is present one base from it, and per-base qualities are unavailable.

To sequence the TCRbeta CDR3 region, genomic DNA was isolated from the sorted cells. TCRbeta CDR3 regions were sequenced using the immunoSEQ Assay. The source is immuneACCESS, and TCRdb retained only in-frame sequences with V and J called. Part of the clones is not carried over; for the studies checked, unresolved V genes explain less than half of this, and the remainder is unexplained. This sample comprises roughly 89,000 clones, roughly 90% of them detected only once. 0.33% of the sample is held by the ten biggest clonotypes. The trial excluded patients who had a history of autoimmune disease or who were on systemic immunosuppression. In every dose cohort, peripheral blood was drawn for TCR sequencing at baseline, cycle 4 day 1, and cycle 7 day 1. The samples were taken from a phase I, first-in-human, multicenter, open-label dose-escalation trial of ivuxolimab. Adults with locally advanced or metastatic melanoma, renal cell, hepatocellular, or head and neck squamous cell carcinoma were enrolled in the trial. Before TCR sequencing, CD4+ T cells and CD8+ T cells were sorted from peripheral blood as separate populations.

On the study overall, not on this receptor specifically: The antigen specificity of the peripheral T cells that underwent clonal expansion was not determined. Partial responders in the 0.1-3.0 mg/kg groups had among the lowest normalized peripheral clonal expansion, especially among CD8+ T cells. At doses of 0.1 to 3.0 mg/kg, clonal expansion of both CD4+ and CD8+ T cells in blood was seen between baseline and week 6. After ivuxolimab, expanded clones were on average more numerous among CD8+ T cells than among CD4+ T cells. Low levels of normalized T-cell clonal expansion were also shown by some nonresponding patients.

A distance of 12 bases separates the germline ends of V and J, which lose 4 bases and 5 bases respectively. Via the germline V gene, CDR1 is SGHRS and CDR2 YFSETQ. The CDR3 starts with the cysteine, ends with the phenylalanine, and has 13 residues. Only the CDR3 portion is preserved as DNA: 39 bases, with reading frame beginning at the first base. In this chain, TRBV5-1 is recombined with TRBJ2-5, and perhaps TRBD1 as D gene, on 6 matching bases. The starting material was CD4+ or CD8+ T cells sorted from blood, obtained in a trial of the OX40 agonist ivuxolimab. This clonotype originated in an adult with an advanced solid tumor such as melanoma, head and neck, liver or kidney cancer. This receptor carries the CDR3 CASSTTGIETQYF. Here is the DNA: TGCGCCAGCAGCACTACAGGGATCGAGACCCAGTACTTC.